The sequence of this TCR beta chain was determined in a study of cytomegalovirus exposure and HLA in healthy donors (dated by TCRdb to about 2017). Background for the entire study: In an earlier analysis of under 750 of the donors, around 300 Gb of sequence data and 120 million or so unique TCR beta sequences from about 190 million T cells were reported. An early release that covered some 640 HLA-typed donors contained approximately 290 gigabases of sequencing data and 75 million to 100 million unique TCR sequences. Of the 300 to 450 genotyped donors, over 65% fell in the genetic ancestry cluster associated with self-reported Caucasian donors. The study aimed to test whether signatures of past pathogen exposure could be identified by cataloging public T cell receptors. The study profiled the T cell repertoires of under 700 subjects by immunosequencing and related them to cytomegalovirus serostatus. In addition to the first cohort of around 670 subjects, a separate validation cohort of 120 different subjects was used. The study combined high-throughput TCR immunosequencing, statistical association of individual TCRs with disease status, and machine learning to predict cytomegalovirus infection status. A later analysis re-analyzed previously published TCR beta repertoires from 666 donors and added high-resolution HLA genotyping to study TCR occurrence patterns. In the later analysis, no new phenotypic data were used to find candidate immune exposures; instead, reliance was placed on TCR beta sequences and their occurrence across donors. In an earlier analysis of 587 of the donors, high-throughput TCR beta sequencing was used to judge whether each TCR beta V gene segment behaved as functional or pseudogenic. Donor age, sex, ethnicity and CMV serostatus were compiled together with the repertoire data. In a later genetic analysis, genome-wide SNP genotypes for about three fifths of the roughly 670 donors were used, and that subset was treated as a discovery cohort. Every repertoire in the discovery cohort had been generated on one and the same sequencing platform. Both class I and class II loci were covered by HLA typing, at four-digit resolution. The number of donors typed differed by locus, with 629-630 for A, B, C, DRB1 and DQB1, roughly 520 for DQA1, approximately 570 for DPA1, and some 450 for DPB1. A handful of DR-DQ haplotypes were handled as single units for association and clustering because linkage in the cohort was strong. Among roughly 400 genotyped donors of the cohort, an average of about 240,000 unique TCR beta nucleotide sequences were sequenced per donor, roughly 20% of them non-productive. Here is what the overall study found, with its caveats: A later analysis associated 17,000 or so TCR beta sequences with specific HLA alleles at a false discovery rate of 0.05. Linkage disequilibrium might explain the correlated functional status among segregating V segments, but an unknown experimental factor could not be ruled out. Most TCR sequences were seen in very few donors, while some public TCRs were found in many individuals. In a later genetic analysis, a missense DCLRE1C variant was associated with V-gene and J-gene trimming of TCR beta chains, and the association was replicated in an independent cohort. In an earlier analysis of under 600 of the donors, most TCR beta V segments were observed in productive rearrangements about 87% or about 30% of the time, broadly matching IMGT annotations. The sequencing pipeline was judged likely to have produced a cluster of highly shared sequence variants as a technical artifact. The presence/absence analyses assumed that sequencing depth was roughly uniform across donors, and that assumption may not be true. A further reported finding was that TCR beta sequences accurately predicted the HLA-A and HLA-B alleles for most subjects in the first cohort. The authors suggested that the approach could potentially be generalized to other disease states and immunological phenotypes. Because the 87-base-pair reads could not distinguish some IMGT-functional V segments, including TRBV6-2 and TRBV6-3, those segments were excluded. Three of the identified cytomegalovirus-associated TCR beta chains were confirmed in vitro to be specific for cytomegalovirus antigens. Most CMV-associated TCR beta chains appeared to be HLA-restricted in a later analysis, and the HLA associations seemed to be driven largely by CMV exposure. Because HLA typing was missing for some donors at each locus, association tests included only the typed subset. Because counts were too low, about 15 rarely observed V segments, including chromosome 9 orphons, were left out of the earlier analysis of several hundred of the donors. CMV serostatus was the only immune exposure information available for the cohort. Only TCR beta chains were sequenced in this cohort, and the absence of alpha or paired-chain data limited detectable features. A later analysis reported that several top co-occurrence clusters appeared linked to parvovirus B19, influenza, CMV and Epstein-Barr virus. Assigning TCR associations to individual alleles was difficult when HLA alleles, especially DR and DQ, strongly co-occurred. In the study, 150 to 200 TCR beta chains were listed as associated with cytomegalovirus. According to a later genetic analysis, donors in an Asian-associated ancestry cluster had fewer N-insertions in productive TCRs than the approximately 700-donor mean. The classifier was reported to diagnose cytomegalovirus status with high specificity and sensitivity in both the original and validation cohorts. In a later analysis, TCR association rates were found to vary across HLA loci, with the most associated TCRs seen for DRB1 alleles and the fewest for HLA-C alleles. In a later analysis, HLA-associated TCR beta chains were found to be more clonally expanded and to have lower generation probabilities than equally common non-associated chains.

A word on this clone: What this receptor recognizes is not known.

The library was produced with the immunoSEQ multiplex PCR assay. A mixture of 60 forward primers for TCR Vbeta segments and 13 reverse primers for TCR Jbeta segments was used in the multiplex PCR. The CDR3 region of rearranged TCR beta genes was amplified from genomic DNA with a multiplex PCR assay. The Illumina HiSeq System was used to sequence the amplified TCR beta libraries as 87-base-pair reads. In the original analysis: Across the 700 or so repertoires, a later analysis counted some 80 million unique TCR beta chains, roughly 11 million of which were shared by at least two donors. To remove PCR and sequencing errors, raw reads were error-corrected and collapsed into unique sequences using a nearest-neighbor algorithm that merged closely related sequences. V, D and J gene segments were assigned by aligning CDR3 sequences to IMGT reference sequences. For a sequence to be retained, a match of at least six nucleotides was required to both a V gene segment and a J gene segment. Rearrangements were called productive when the CDR3 lacked stop codons and stayed in frame with V and J; all others were non-productive. CDR3 was defined according to IMGT convention as the region running from the second conserved V-encoded cysteine to the conserved J-encoded phenylalanine. In an earlier analysis of around 640 of the donors, sequences lacking an unambiguous match to a single V gene segment were excluded. An earlier analysis of a few hundred of the donors called V segments functional above 56.7% productive rearrangements and segregating when the between-donor standard deviation exceeded 5%. To diagnose cytomegalovirus status from the catalog of TCR beta chain sequences, a statistical classification framework was built. A later analysis assigned V and J genes by comparing TCR nucleotide sequences with IMGT/GENE-DB human TR gene sequences. Using the TCRdist pipeline, a later analysis assigned CDR3 sequences along with most-parsimonious VDJ recombination scenarios. A later analysis defined each TCR beta chain by its CDR3 amino acid sequence plus V-gene family, and excluded reads lacking a unique V-gene family. In a later analysis, fewer than 650 highly shared, low-generation-probability nucleotide sequences were removed to address suspected cross-contamination and a sequencing artifact. For each public chain, a later analysis derived a clonal expansion index from normalized ranks of inferred template counts within each repertoire. A later analysis computed generation probabilities with a VDJ recombination model fitted to out-of-frame rearrangements, and checked the results against IGoR. A later analysis scored TCR-TCR, TCR-HLA and TCR-CMV co-occurrence with hypergeometric tests, applying a repertoire-size bias correction to TCR pairs. False discovery rates were estimated in a later analysis by permuting HLA or CMV assignments 20 times. A later analysis grouped co-occurring TCRs with DBSCAN, adding TCRdist sequence similarity when clustering within HLA-allele-positive subsets. Co-occurrence clustering excluded repertoires with fewer than 30,000 or more than 120,000 public chains, plus five with anomalous nucleotide sharing. TCRdb retrieved this table from immuneACCESS and kept in-frame rearrangements only. Not all clones are present; in checked studies, unresolved V genes account for under half, and no reason is known for the remainder. That table supplies the V and J calls and clone size; D and trimming were determined from the DNA. The table held for this sample gives about 160,000 clones. Over 1% of the sample belongs to the ten largest clones.

The cohort comprised around 690 healthy bone marrow donors. Cohort members were all nominally healthy when sampled, although unrecorded immune exposures were likely present. The donor was CMV seronegative and was included in the group of several hundred seronegative cohort members. Each donor provided a peripheral blood sample, and peripheral blood mononuclear cells were used for TCR beta sequencing. Genomic DNA was extracted from the blood cell samples with the Qiagen DNeasy Blood Extraction Kit. CDR3 length: 14 amino acids, cysteine to phenylalanine. The read is trimmed to its CDR3 DNA, 42 bases read in frame from base 1. V is clipped by 9 bases and J by 8 bases, and the sequence between their germline boundaries is 22 bases long. From the germline V gene (reference sequence), CDR1 is LNHDA and CDR2 is SQIVND.

Recombination connected TRBV19 to TRBJ1-1; the D segment could be TRBD1, given 6 matching bases. The clonotype originates from a woman aged 60-75 years in good health and CMV-seronegative. Sequenced sample: PBMCs. CDR3 region: CASRETRGGLEAFF. The DNA is as follows: TGTGCCAGCCGGGAAACTCGGGGGGGCCTGGAAGCTTTCTTT.